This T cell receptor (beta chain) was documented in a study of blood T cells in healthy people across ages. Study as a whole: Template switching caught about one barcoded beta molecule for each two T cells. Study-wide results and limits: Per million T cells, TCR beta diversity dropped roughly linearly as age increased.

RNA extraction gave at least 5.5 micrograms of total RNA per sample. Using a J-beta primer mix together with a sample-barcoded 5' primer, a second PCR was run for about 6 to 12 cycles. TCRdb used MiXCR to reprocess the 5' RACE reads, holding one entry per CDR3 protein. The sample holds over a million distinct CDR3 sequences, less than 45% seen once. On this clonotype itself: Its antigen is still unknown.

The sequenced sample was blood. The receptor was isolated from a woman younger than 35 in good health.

CDR3 nucleotide sequence: TGTGCCAGCAGTTATCGAGGGACAGCTCTCCAGAACGAGCAGTACTTC. Translation gives CASSYRGTALQNEQYF. The chain employs TRBV6-2 or TRBV6-3 and TRBJ2-7, with TRBD1 identical over 7 bases. Per germline, CDR1 MNHEY and CDR2 SVGEGT. J lost 5 bases, V lost 3 bases, and 13 bases had no gene match. The CDR3 has 16 amino acids.